Listed below are T cell receptor beta chains from one sample, sequenced in a study of T cell responses to AZD1222 COVID-19 vaccine. Clones were read by immunoSEQ multiplex PCR, and TCRdb kept only the in-frame ones, dropping some. The sample has 95,000 to 150,000 clones; approximately 90% are singletons. Source: peripheral blood, taken on day 0 of AZD1222 vaccination. All receptors come from an adult in good health. CDR3s include the opening cysteine and the closing phenylalanine or tryptophan. Each record gives: V gene, J gene, CDR3 protein.

TRBV28,TRBJ2-5,CASTVQGGEETQYF
TRBV15,TRBJ2-5,CATSTRTGPKGETQYF
TRBV10-3,TRBJ2-6,CAVETEAKSGANVLTF
TRBV7-2,TRBJ1-3,CASSLAPRDRESGNTIYF
TRBV11-2,TRBJ2-7,CASSLGSLGQYF
TRBV30,TRBJ1-2,CAWSFRQGGDGYTF
TRBV6-5,TRBJ2-4,CASRGGLNTKNIQYF
TRBV4-1,TRBJ2-2,CASSQVQRGGPAGELFF
TRBV7-9,TRBJ2-1,CASSAGTSLYNEQFF
TRBV7-3,TRBJ2-1,CASSLDGSRGALF
TRBV28,TRBJ2-5,CASTVLPHQETQYF
TRBV15,TRBJ2-7,CATSRAGTPRGQYF
TRBV4-3,TRBJ2-1,CASSDGEGQGNEQFF
TRBV4-1,TRBJ1-2,CASSQARDYGYTF
TRBV4-2,TRBJ2-3,CASSQENSGIPSSFRDTQYF
TRBV6-2/TRBV6-3,TRBJ1-2,CASSYSGTGNYGYTF
TRBV24-1,TRBJ1-1,CATSDLTPDSPKRTEAFF
TRBV7-6,TRBJ2-7,CASSLGGVGGTYEQYF
TRBV29-1,TRBJ1-1,CSLLIGTGEAFF
TRBV7-8,TRBJ2-3,CASSLSDGSTDTQYF
TRBV6-5,TRBJ2-1,CASSSGRGEQFF
TRBV1,TRBJ2-3,CTSTRPPSGTDTQYF
TRBV7-2,TRBJ1-5,CASSLEPGWDQPQHF
TRBV5-1,TRBJ1-4,CASSFGQGQATNEKLFF
TRBV28,TRBJ2-6,CASSPPGSGANVLTF
TRBV27,TRBJ1-1,CASSSQGTGVKNTEAFF
TRBV5-5,TRBJ1-4,CASSLRRDSLRTGEKLFF
TRBV5-1,TRBJ1-6,CASSLGAGVNSPLHF
TRBV9,TRBJ1-5,CASSVGNQPQHF
TRBV6-1,TRBJ2-7,CASSEDRVRYEQYF
TRBV20-1,TRBJ2-7,CTSLKTDEQYF
TRBV20-1,TRBJ2-7,CSASPQGLSYEQYF
TRBV7-9,TRBJ1-6,CASSLGYNSPLHF
TRBV29-1,TRBJ1-1,CSGRNLNTEAFF
TRBV6-2/TRBV6-3,TRBJ1-6,CASSYPAGSGSPLHF
TRBV19,TRBJ2-7,CASRGGRKGDYYEQYF
TRBV3-1/TRBV3-2,TRBJ1-2,CASLAGNGYTF
TRBV30,TRBJ2-3,CAWSGQGGTDTQYF
TRBV4-1,TRBJ2-2,CASSQGWLTSNTGELFF
TRBV7-8,TRBJ1-4,CASQRGTGNEKLFF
TRBV2,TRBJ2-7,CASSDRAAYEQYF
TRBV7-9,TRBJ2-3,CASSLVAVMSSTDTQYF